The TCR beta chain under discussion was sequenced for a study of blood T cell repertoires in COVID-19. As for the study in general: Donors in the United States, Italy and Spain gave samples during acute or convalescent COVID-19. Sources were T cells, B-cell-depleted T cells, or PBMCs; the material itself was cDNA or gDNA.

As originally analysed: From reference gene primer amplification, estimates of nucleated cell counts were derived. The table came from immunoSEQ multiplex PCR; TCRdb's copy has only in-frame clones and leaves some out. For V, J and clone size, that table is used; D and trimming come from the DNA. The table includes 80,000 to 100,000 clones, roughly 79% detected once. This CDR3 spans 15 amino acids. CDR1 SGHTA and CDR2 FQGNSA come from the germline V gene. V lost 5 bases to trimming and J lost 5 bases; unmatched junction nucleotides: 4. This receptor was taken from a human donor in a cohort sampled during active COVID-19. The genes are TRBV7-2 and TRBJ2-7; 15 nucleotides agree with TRBD2. Sequencing was carried out using peripheral blood. This chain's CDR3 is CASSLGLAGGNEQYF. The CDR3 DNA reads as TGTGCCAGCAGCCTGGGACTAGCGGGAGGTAACGAGCAGTACTTC.